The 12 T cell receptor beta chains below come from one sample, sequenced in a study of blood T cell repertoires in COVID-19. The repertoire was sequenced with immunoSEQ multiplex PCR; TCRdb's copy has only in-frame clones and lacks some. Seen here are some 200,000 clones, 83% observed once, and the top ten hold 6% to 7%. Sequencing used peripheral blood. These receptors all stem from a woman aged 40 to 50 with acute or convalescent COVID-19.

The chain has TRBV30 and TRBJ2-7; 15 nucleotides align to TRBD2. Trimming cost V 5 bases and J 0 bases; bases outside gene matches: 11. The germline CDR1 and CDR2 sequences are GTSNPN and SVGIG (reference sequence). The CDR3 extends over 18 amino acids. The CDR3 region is CAWPTGTSGRHFSYEQYF. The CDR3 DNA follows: TGTGCCTGGCCGACCGGGACTAGCGGGAGGCATTTCTCCTACGAGCAGTACTTC.

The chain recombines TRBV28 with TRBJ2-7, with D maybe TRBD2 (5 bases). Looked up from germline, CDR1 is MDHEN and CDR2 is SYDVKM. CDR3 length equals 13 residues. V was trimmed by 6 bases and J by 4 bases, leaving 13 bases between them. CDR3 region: CASSNALEYEQYF. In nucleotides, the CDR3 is TGTGCCAGCAGCAATGCACTAGAGTACGAGCAGTACTTC. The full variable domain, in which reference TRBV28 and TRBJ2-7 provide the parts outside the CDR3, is DVKVTQSSRYLVKRTGEKVFLECVQDMDHENMFWYRQDPGLGLRLIYFSYDVKMKEKGDIPEGYSVSREKKERFSLILESASTNQTSMYLCASSNALEYEQYFGPGTRLTVT.

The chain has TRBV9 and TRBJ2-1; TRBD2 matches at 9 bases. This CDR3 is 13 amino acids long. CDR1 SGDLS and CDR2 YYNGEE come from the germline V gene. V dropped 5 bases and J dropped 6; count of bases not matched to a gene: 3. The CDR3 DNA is TGTGCCAGCAGGCTTAGCGGGAGCAATGAGCAGTTCTTC. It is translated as CASRLSGSNEQFF.

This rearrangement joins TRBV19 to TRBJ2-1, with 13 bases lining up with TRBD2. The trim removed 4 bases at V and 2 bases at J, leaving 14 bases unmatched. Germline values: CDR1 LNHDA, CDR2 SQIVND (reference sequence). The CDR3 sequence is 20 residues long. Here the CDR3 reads CASSNVGGLAGASPYNEQFF. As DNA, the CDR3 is TGTGCCAGTAGTAATGTAGGAGGACTAGCGGGAGCAAGCCCCTACAATGAGCAGTTCTTC.

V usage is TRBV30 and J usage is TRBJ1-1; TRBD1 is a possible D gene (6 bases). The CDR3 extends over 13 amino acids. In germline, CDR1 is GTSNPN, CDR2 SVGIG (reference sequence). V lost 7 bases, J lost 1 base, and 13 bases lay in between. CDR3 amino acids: CASKPQGNTEAFF. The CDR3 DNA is TGTGCCTCCAAGCCACAGGGGAACACTGAAGCTTTCTTT.

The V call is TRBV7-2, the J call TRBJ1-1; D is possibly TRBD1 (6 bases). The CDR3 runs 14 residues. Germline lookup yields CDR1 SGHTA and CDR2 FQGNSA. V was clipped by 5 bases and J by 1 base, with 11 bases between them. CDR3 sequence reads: CASSPDRSNTEAFF. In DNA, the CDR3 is TGTGCCAGCAGCCCAGACAGGTCGAACACTGAAGCTTTCTTT.

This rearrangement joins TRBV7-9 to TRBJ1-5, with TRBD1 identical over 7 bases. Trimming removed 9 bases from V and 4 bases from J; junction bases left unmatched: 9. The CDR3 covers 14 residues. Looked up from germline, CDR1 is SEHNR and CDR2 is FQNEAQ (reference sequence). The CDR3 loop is CASSSQGTNQPQHF. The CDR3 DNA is TGTGCCAGTAGTTCACAGGGGACAAATCAGCCCCAGCATTTT.

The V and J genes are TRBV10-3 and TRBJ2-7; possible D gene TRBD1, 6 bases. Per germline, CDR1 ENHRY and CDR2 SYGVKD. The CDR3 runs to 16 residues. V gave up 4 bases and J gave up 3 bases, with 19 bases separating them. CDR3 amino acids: CAISATGQQTDYEQYF. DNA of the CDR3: TGTGCCATCAGTGCCACAGGGCAACAGACCGACTACGAGCAGTACTTC.

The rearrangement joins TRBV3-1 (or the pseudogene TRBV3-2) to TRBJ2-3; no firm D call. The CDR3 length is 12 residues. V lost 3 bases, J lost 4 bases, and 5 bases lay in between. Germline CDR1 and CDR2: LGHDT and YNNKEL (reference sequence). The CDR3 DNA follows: TGTGCCAGCAGCCAGCAGTCAGATACGCAGTATTTT. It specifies CASSQQSDTQYF.

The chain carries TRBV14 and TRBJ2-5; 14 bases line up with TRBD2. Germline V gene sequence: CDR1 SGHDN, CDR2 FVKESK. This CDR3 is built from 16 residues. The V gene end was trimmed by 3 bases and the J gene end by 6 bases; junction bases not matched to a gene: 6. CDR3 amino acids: CASSHARTSGRKTQYF. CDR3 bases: TGTGCCAGCAGCCACGCTCGGACTAGCGGGAGGAAGACCCAGTACTTC.

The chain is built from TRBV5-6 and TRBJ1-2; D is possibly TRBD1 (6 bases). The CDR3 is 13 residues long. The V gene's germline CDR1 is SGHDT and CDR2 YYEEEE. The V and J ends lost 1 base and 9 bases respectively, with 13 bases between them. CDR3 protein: CASSLWGGASYTF. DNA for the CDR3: TGTGCCAGCAGCTTGTGGGGGGGCGCAAGCTACACCTTC.

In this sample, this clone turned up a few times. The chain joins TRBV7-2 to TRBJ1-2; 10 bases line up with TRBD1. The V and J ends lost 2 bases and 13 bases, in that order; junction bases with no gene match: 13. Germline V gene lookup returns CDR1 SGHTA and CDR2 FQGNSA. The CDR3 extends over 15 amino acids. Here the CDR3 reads CASSLSGTGESSGTF. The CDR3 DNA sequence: TGTGCCAGCAGCTTATCTGGGACAGGGGAATCTTCCGGCACCTTC.